In its sample, the clone carrying this TCR beta chain was seen once. The authors isolated PBMCs from around 9.8 ml of fresh peripheral blood. These data belong to a study of Graves' ophthalmopathy and Graves' hyperthyroidism. The CDR3 spans 13 residues. The germline CDR1 and CDR2 sequences are SQVTM and ANQGSEA. Trimming removed 7 bases from V and 7 bases from J; junction bases left unmatched: 7. Amplifying from RNA transcripts, the study obtained TCR beta CDR3 regions. RT-PCR with HTBI primers came first, then second-round multiplex PCR. TCRdb passed the multiplex PCR reads through MiXCR, listing each CDR3 protein once. The table records some 250,000 distinct CDR3 sequences, around 42% of them present only once.

The receptor's source is an adult man with Graves' ophthalmopathy. V usage is TRBV29-1 and J usage is TRBJ2-2, with 9 nucleotides matching TRBD1. The sequenced sample was peripheral blood. CDR3 sequence reads: CSARTGAVGELFF. The CDR3 coding sequence is TGCAGCGCTAGGACAGGGGCCGTCGGGGAGCTGTTTTTT.